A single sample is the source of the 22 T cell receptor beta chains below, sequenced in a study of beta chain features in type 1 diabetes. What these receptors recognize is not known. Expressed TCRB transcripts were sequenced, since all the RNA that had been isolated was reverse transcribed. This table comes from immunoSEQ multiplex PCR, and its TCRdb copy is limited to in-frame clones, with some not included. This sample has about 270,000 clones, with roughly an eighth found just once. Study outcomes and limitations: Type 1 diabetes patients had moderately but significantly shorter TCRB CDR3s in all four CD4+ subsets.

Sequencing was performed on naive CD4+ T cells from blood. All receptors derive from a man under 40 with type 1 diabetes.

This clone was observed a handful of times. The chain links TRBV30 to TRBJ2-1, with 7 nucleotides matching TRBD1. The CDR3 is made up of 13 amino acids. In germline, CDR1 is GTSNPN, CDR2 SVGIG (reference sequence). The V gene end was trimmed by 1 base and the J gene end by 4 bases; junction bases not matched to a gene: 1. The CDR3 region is CAWSGGQYNEQFF. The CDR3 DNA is TGTGCCTGGAGTGGGGGACAGTACAATGAGCAGTTCTTC.

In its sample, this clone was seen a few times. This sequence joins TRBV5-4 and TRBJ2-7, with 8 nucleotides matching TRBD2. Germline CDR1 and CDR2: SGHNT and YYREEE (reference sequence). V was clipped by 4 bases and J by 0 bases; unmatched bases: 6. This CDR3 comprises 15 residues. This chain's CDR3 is CASSRISGSSYEQYF. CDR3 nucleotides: TGTGCCAGCAGCAGAATCAGCGGGAGCTCCTACGAGCAGTACTTC.

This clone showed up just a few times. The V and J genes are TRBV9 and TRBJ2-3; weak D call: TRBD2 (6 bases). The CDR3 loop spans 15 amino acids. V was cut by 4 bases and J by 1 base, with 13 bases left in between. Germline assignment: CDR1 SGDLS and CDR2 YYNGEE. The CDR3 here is CASSTPGGGTDTQYF. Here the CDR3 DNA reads TGTGCCAGCAGCACCCCTGGCGGGGGCACAGATACGCAGTATTTT.

The CDR3 protein is CASREQVYSNQPQHF. CDR3 in DNA: TGTGCCAGCAGGGAACAGGTTTATAGCAATCAGCCCCAGCATTTT. The rearrangement joins TRBV2 to TRBJ1-5, with a possible D match to TRBD1 (5 bases). The germline V and J ends were trimmed by 6 bases and 0 bases, with 12 bases remaining between them. Looked up from germline, CDR1 is SNHLY and CDR2 is FYNNEI. The CDR3 contains 15 residues.

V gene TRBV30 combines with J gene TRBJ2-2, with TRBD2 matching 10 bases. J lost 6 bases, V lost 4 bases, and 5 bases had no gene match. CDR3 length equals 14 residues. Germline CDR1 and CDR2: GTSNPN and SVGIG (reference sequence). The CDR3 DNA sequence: TGTGCCTGGACTAGCGGGAGAGTCCCCGGGGAGCTGTTTTTT. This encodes CAWTSGRVPGELFF.

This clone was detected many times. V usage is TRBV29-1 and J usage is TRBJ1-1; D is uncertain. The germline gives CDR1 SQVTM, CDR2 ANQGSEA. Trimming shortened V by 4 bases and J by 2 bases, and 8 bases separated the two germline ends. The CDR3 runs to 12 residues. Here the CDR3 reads CSVVVVNTEAFF. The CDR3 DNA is TGCAGCGTTGTTGTCGTCAACACTGAAGCTTTCTTT.

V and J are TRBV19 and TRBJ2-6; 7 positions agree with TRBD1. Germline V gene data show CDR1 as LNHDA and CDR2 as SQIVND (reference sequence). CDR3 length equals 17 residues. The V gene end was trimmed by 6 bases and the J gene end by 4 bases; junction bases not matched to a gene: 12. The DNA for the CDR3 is TGTGCCAGTAGGACCCCGACAGGGTATATGGGGGCCAACGTCCTGACTTTC. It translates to CASRTPTGYMGANVLTF. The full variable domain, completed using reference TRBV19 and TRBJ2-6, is DGGITQSPKYLFRKEGQNVTLSCEQNLNHDAMYWYRQDPGQGLRLIYYSQIVNDFQKGDIAEGYSVSREKKESFPLTVTSAQKNPTAFYLCASRTPTGYMGANVLTFGAGSRLTVL.

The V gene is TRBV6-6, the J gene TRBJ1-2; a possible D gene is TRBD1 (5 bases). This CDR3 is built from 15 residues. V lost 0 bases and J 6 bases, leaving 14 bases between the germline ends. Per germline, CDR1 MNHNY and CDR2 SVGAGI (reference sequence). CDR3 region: CASSYSIDQGHGYTF. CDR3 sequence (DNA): TGTGCCAGCAGTTACTCGATTGATCAGGGCCATGGCTACACCTTC.

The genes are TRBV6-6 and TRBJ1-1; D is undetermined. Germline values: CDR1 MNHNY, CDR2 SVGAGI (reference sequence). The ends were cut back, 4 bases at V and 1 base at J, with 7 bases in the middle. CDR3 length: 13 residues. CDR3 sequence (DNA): TGTGCCAGCAGTTCCCGTTGGAACACTGAAGCTTTCTTT. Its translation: CASSSRWNTEAFF.

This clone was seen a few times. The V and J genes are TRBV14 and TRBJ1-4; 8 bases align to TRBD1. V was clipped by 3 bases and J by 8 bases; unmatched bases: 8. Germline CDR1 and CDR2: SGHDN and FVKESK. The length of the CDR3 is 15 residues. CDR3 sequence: CASSHRTGPGEKLFF. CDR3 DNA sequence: TGTGCCAGCAGCCACCGGACAGGGCCGGGGGAAAAACTGTTTTTT.

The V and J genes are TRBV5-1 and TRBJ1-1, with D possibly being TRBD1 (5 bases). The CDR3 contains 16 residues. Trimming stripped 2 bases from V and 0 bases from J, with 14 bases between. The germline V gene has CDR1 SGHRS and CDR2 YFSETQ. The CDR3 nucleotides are TGCGCCAGCAGCTTCCGACAGCGTGCTATGAACACTGAAGCTTTCTTT. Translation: CASSFRQRAMNTEAFF.

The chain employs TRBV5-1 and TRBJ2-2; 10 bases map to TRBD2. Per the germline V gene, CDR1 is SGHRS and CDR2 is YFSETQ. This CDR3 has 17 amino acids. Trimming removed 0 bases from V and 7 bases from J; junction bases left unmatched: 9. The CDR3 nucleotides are TGCGCCAGCAGCTTGGGGTCCCTAGCGGGAGTGATCGGGGAGCTGTTTTTT. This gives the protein CASSLGSLAGVIGELFF.

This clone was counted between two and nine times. CDR3 in DNA: TGTGCCAGCAGCTTAGGGATGGGGGGCAGGGGGCCTGATACGCAGTATTTT. Protein: CASSLGMGGRGPDTQYF. The chain carries TRBV7-9 and TRBJ2-3, with 8 bases aligning to TRBD1. The CDR3 runs to 17 residues. Germline CDR1 SEHNR, CDR2 FQNEAQ (reference sequence). Trimming cost V 1 base and J 6 bases; bases outside gene matches: 12.

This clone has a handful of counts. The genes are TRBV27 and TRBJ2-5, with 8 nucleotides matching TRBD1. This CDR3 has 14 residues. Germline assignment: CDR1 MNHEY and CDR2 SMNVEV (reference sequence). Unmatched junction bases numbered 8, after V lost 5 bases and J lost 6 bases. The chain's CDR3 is CASSPWTGTQTQYF. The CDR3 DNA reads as TGTGCCAGCAGTCCTTGGACAGGGACACAGACCCAGTACTTC.

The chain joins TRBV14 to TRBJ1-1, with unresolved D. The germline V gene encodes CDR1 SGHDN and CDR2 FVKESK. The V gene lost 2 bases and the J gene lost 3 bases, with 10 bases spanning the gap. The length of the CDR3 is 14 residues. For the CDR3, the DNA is TGTGCCAGCAGCCAAAATCGGGGATACACTGAAGCTTTCTTT. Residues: CASSQNRGYTEAFF.

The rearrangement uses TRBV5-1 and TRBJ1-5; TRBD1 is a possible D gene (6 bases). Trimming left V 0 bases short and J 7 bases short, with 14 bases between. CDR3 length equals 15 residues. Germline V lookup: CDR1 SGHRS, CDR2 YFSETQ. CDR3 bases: TGCGCCAGCAGCTTGGGTTCGGGGGGCTCCCAGCCCCAGCATTTT. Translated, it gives CASSLGSGGSQPQHF.

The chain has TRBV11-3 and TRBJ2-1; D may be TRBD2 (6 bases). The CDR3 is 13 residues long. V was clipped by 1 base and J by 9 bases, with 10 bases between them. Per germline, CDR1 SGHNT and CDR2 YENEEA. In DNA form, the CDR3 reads TGTGCCAGCAGCTTAGTATCGGGAGCTGAGCAGTTCTTC. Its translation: CASSLVSGAEQFF.

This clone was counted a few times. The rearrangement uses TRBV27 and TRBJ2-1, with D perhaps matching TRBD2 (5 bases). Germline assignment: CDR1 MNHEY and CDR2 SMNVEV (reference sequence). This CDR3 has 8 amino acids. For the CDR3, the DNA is TGTGACCGGGGTGAGCAGTTCTTC. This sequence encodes CDRGEQFF.

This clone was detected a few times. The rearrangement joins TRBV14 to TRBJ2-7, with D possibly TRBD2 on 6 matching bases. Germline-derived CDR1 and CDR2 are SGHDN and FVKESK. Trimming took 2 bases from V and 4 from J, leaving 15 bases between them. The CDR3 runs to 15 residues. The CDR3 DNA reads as TGTGCCAGCAGCCAATTAACGGGGAGCGGGTACGAGCAGTACTTC. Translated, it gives CASSQLTGSGYEQYF.

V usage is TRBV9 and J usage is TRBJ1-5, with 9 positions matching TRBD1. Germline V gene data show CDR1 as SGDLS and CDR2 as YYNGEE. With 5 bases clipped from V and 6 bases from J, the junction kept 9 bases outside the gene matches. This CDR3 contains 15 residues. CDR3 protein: CASRPAGQGGQPQHF. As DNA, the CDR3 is TGTGCCAGCAGACCTGCGGGACAGGGAGGTCAGCCCCAGCATTTT.

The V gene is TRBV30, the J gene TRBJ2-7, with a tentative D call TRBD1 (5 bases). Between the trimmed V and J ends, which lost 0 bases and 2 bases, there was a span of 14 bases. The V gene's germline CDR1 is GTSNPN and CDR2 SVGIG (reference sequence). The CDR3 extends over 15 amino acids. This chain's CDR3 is CAWSVRAGRPYEQYF. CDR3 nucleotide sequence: TGTGCCTGGAGTGTACGGGCAGGGCGCCCCTACGAGCAGTACTTC.

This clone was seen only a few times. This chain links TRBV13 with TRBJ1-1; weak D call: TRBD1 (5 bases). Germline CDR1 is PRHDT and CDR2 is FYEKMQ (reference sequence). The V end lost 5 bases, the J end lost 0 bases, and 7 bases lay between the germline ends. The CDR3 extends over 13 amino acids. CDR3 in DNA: TGTGCCAGCAGCCGACAGCTGAACACTGAAGCTTTCTTT. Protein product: CASSRQLNTEAFF.